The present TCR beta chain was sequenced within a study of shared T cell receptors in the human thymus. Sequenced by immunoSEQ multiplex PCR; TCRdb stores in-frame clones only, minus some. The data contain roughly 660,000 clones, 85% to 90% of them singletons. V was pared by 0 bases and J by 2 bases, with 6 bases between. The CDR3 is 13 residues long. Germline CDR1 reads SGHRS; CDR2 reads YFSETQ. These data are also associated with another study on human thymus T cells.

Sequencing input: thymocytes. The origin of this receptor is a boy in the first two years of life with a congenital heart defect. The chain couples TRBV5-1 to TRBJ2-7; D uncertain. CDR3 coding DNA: TGCGCCAGCAGCTTGGCCAAAACCTACGAGCAGTACTTC. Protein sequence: CASSLAKTYEQYF.